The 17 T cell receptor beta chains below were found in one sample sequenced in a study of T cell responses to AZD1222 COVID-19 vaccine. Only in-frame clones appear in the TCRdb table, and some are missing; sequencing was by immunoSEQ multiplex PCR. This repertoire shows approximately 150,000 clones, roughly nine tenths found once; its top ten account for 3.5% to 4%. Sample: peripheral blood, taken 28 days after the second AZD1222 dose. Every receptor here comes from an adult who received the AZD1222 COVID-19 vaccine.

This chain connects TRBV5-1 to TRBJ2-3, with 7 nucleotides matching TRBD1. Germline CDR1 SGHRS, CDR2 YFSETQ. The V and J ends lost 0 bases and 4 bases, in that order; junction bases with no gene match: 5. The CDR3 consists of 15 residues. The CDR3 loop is CASSLGQGSADTQYF. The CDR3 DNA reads TGCGCCAGCAGCTTGGGACAGGGCTCAGCAGATACGCAGTATTTT.

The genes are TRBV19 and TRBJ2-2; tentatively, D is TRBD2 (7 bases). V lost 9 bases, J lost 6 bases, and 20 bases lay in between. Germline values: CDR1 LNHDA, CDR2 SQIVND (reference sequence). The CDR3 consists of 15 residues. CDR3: CASEGGPRGSGELFF. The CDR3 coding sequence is TGTGCCAGCGAGGGGGGGCCCCGGGGGTCCGGGGAGCTGTTTTTT.

In DNA, the CDR3 is TGTGCCACCAGCAGAGAGTTGCTAGCGGGAACTTTCGGGGAGCTGTTTTTT. Its translation is CATSRELLAGTFGELFF. V usage is TRBV15 and J usage is TRBJ2-2; 9 bases line up with TRBD2. Germline CDR1 reads LNHNV; CDR2 reads YYDKDF (reference sequence). V shed 0 bases and J 7 bases; nucleotides not matched to a gene: 9. This CDR3 has 17 amino acids.

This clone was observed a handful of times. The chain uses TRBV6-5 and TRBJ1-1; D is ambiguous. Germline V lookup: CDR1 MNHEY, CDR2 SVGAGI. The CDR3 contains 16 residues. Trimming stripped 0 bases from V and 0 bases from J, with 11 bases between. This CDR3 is CASSYSGLGMNTEAFF. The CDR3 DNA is TGTGCCAGCAGTTACTCGGGCCTTGGGATGAACACTGAAGCTTTCTTT.

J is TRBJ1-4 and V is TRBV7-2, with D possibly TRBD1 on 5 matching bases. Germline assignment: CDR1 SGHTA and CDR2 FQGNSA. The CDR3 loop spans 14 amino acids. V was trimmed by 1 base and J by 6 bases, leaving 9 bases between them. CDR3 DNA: TGTGCCAGCAGCTTAGGAGGGGTAGATGAAAAACTGTTTTTT. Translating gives CASSLGGVDEKLFF.

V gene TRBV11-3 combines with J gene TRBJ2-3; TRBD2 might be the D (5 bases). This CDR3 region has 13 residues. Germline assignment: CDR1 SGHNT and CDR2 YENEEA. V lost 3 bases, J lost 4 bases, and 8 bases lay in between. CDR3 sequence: CASSFSEPDTQYF. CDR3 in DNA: TGTGCCAGCAGCTTTAGCGAACCAGATACGCAGTATTTT. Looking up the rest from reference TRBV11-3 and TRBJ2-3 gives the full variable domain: EAGVVQSPRYKIIEKKQPVAFWCNPISGHNTLYWYLQNLGQGPELLIRYENEEAVDDSQLPKDRFSAERLKGVDSTLKIQPAELGDSAVYLCASSFSEPDTQYFGPGTRLTVL.

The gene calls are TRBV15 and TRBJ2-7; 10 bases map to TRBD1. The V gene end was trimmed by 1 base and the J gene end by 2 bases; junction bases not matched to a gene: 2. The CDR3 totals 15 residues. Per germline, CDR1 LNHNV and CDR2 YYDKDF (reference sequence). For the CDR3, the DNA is TGTGCCACCAGCAGAGGAGGGACAGGGGCCTACGAGCAGTACTTC. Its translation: CATSRGGTGAYEQYF.

The CDR3: CASSNCGEQYF. In DNA, the CDR3 is TGTGCCAGCAGCAATTGTGGGGAGCAGTACTTC. V gene TRBV21-1 combines with J gene TRBJ2-7. TRBV21-1 is a recognized pseudogene. This CDR3 comprises 11 residues.

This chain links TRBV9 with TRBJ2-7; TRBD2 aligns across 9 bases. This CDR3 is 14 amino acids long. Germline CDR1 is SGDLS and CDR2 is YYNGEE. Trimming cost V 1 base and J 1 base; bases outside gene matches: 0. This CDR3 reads CASSVTSGSYEQYF. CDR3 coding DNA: TGTGCCAGCAGCGTAACTAGCGGGTCCTACGAGCAGTACTTC.

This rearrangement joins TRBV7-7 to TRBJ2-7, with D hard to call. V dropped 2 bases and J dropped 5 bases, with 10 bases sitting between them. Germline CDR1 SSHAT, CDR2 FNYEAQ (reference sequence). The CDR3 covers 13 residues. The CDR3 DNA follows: TGTGCCAGCAGCTTACTAGGGCCGGACGAGCAGTACTTC. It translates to CASSLLGPDEQYF. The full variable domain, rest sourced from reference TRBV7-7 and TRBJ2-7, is GAGVSQSPRYKVTKRGQDVTLRCDPISSHATLYWYQQALGQGPEFLTYFNYEAQPDKSGLPSDRFSAERPEGSISTLTIQRTEQRDSAMYRCASSLLGPDEQYFGPGTRLTVT.

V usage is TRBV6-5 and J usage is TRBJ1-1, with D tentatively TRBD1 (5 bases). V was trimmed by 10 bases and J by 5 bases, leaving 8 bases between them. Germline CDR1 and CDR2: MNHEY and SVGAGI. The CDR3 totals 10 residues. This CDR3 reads CATQGTEAFF. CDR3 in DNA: TGTGCCACCCAGGGAACTGAAGCTTTCTTT.

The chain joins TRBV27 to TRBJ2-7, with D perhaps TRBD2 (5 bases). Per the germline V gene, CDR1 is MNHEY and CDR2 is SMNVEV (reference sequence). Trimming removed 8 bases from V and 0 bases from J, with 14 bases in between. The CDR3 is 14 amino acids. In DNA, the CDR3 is TGTGCCAGCTCCCCTTCGGCGGGCTCCTACGAGCAGTACTTC. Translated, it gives CASSPSAGSYEQYF.

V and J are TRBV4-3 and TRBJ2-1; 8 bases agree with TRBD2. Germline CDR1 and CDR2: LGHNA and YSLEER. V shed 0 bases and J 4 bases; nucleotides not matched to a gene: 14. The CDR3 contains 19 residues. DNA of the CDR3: TGCGCCAGCAGCCAAGATTTGGTCACCTGGCGGGAGGAGTACAATGAGCAGTTCTTC. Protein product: CASSQDLVTWREEYNEQFF.

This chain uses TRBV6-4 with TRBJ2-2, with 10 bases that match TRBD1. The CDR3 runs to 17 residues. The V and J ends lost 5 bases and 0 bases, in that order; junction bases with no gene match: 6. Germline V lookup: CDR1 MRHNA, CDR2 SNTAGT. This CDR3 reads CASSRMGTGANTGELFF. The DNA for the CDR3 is TGTGCCAGCAGTCGAATGGGGACAGGGGCGAACACCGGGGAGCTGTTTTTT.

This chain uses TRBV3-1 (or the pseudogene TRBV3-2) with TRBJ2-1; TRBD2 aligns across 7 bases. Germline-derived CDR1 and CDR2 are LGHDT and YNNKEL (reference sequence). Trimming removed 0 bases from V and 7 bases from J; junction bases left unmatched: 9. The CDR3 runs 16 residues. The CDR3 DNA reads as TGTGCCAGCAGCCAAGACGCGCGGGAGTATATGAATGAGCAGTTCTTC. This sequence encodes CASSQDAREYMNEQFF.

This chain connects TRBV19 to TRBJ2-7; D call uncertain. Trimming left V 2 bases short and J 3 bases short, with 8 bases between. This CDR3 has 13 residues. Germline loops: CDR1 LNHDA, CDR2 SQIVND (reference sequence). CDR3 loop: CASSISPDYEQYF. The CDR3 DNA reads TGTGCCAGTAGTATATCCCCAGACTACGAGCAGTACTTC. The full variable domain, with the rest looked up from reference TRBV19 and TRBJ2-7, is DGGITQSPKYLFRKEGQNVTLSCEQNLNHDAMYWYRQDPGQGLRLIYYSQIVNDFQKGDIAEGYSVSREKKESFPLTVTSAQKNPTAFYLCASSISPDYEQYFGPGTRLTVT.

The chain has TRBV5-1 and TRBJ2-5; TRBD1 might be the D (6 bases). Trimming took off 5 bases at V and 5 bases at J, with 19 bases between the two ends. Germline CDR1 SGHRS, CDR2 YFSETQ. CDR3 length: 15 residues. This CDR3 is CASRARGSPAETQYF. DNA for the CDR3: TGCGCCAGCAGGGCTAGGGGGTCCCCCGCGGAGACCCAGTACTTC.